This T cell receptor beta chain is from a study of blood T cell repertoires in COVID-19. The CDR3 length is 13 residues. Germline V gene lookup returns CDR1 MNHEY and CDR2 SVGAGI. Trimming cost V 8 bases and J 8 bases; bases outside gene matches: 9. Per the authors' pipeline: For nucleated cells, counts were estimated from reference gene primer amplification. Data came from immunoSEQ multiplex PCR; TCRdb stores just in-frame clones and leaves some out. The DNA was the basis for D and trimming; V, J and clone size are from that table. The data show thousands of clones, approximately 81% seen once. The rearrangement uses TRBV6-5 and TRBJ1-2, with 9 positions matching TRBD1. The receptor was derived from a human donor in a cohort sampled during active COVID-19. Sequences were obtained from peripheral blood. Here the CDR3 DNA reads TGTGCCAGCGGCTTCGGGACAGGGTTGGGCTACACCTTC. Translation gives CASGFGTGLGYTF.